The rows below give T cell receptor beta chains drawn from one sample of a study of identical twins. TCRdb called the 5' RACE reads again in MiXCR, with one record for every CDR3 protein. The sample includes over 200,000 distinct CDR3 sequences, about 6.7% of them seen just once. This sample also appeared in a second study, on T cells expressing NK-cell markers.

Input material: CD8+ T cells sorted from blood. These receptors were taken from a woman between 18 and 29 years old in good health. Both conserved end residues are part of each CDR3. Fields, in order: J gene, clone size, V gene, D gene, CDR3 protein, CDR3 DNA. D genes are given only for firm matches. Clone size, where shown, is once, few, many, or a class for clones that have expanded.

>TRBJ2-7|many|TRBV12-3/TRBV12-4|NA
CASRPGTDQPREYF
TGTGCCAGCAGGCCCGGGACGGATCAACCCCGGGAGTACTTC
>TRBJ2-1|NA|TRBV7-9|NA
CASSPIEDQQFF
TGTGCCAGCAGCCCTATCGAGGATCAGCAGTTCTTC
>TRBJ1-1|few|TRBV7-9|NA
CATLGGGDTEAFF
TGTGCCACCCTGGGAGGAGGGGACACTGAAGCTTTCTTT
>TRBJ2-1|NA|TRBV9|TRBD1
CASSPGAGGWNEQFF
TGTGCCAGCAGCCCCGGTGCAGGGGGCTGGAATGAGCAGTTCTTC
>TRBJ1-1|many|TRBV6-2/TRBV6-3|TRBD1
CASTPGQGMPEAFF
TGTGCCAGCACGCCGGGACAGGGAATGCCTGAAGCTTTCTTT
>TRBJ2-1|few|TRBV7-9|TRBD2
CASSFGLGLDNNEQFF
TGTGCCAGCAGCTTTGGTCTAGGACTAGACAACAATGAGCAGTTCTTC
>TRBJ2-6|few|TRBV14|TRBD1
CASSQPYGTGTTGANVLTF
TGTGCCAGCAGCCAGCCTTACGGGACAGGGACTACTGGGGCCAACGTCCTGACTTTC
>TRBJ2-1|NA|TRBV29-1|TRBD2
CSGGTSGEQFF
TGCAGCGGGGGGACTAGCGGGGAGCAGTTCTTC
>TRBJ1-1|many|TRBV9|TRBD1
CASSASGGLGTEAFF
TGTGCCAGCAGCGCGTCAGGGGGCCTAGGGACTGAAGCTTTCTTT
>TRBJ2-7|few|TRBV20-1|TRBD1
CSARAGTDSYKQYF
TGCAGTGCTAGAGCCGGGACAGACTCTTACAAGCAGTACTTC
>TRBJ2-7|many|TRBV4-3|NA
CASSQDRVGAEQYF
TGCGCCAGCAGCCAAGATCGGGTTGGAGCAGAGCAGTACTTC
>TRBJ1-5|NA|TRBV12-3/TRBV12-4|NA
CASSPDRVNQPQHF
TGTGCCAGCAGCCCGGACAGAGTCAATCAGCCCCAGCATTTT
>TRBJ1-5|few|TRBV11-2|NA
CASSLAAAGSNQPQHF
TGTGCCAGCAGCTTAGCGGCGGCGGGGAGCAATCAGCCCCAGCATTTT
>TRBJ1-2|many|TRBV27|TRBD1
CASSPGQGYTF
TGTGCCAGCAGCCCGGGACAGGGCTACACCTTC
>TRBJ2-1|medium-sized|TRBV12-3/TRBV12-4|TRBD1
CASSPGQGFEQFF
TGTGCCAGCAGCCCGGGACAGGGGTTTGAGCAGTTCTTC
>TRBJ2-5|many|TRBV6-1|TRBD1
CASREGALVETQYF
TGTGCCAGCAGAGAGGGGGCCCTGGTAGAGACCCAGTACTTC
>TRBJ2-1|many|TRBV29-1|NA
CSVVRRVGSYNEQFF
TGCAGCGTTGTACGGCGGGTTGGCTCCTACAATGAGCAGTTCTTC
>TRBJ2-7|many|TRBV7-2|TRBD1
CASSLDGTGFHEQYF
TGTGCCAGCAGCTTAGATGGGACAGGGTTCCACGAGCAGTACTTC
>TRBJ1-1|many|TRBV5-1|TRBD1
CASSSPGQLNTEAFF
TGCGCCAGCAGCTCCCCGGGACAGTTGAACACTGAAGCTTTCTTT
>TRBJ2-5|few|TRBV12-3/TRBV12-4|NA
CASSKYQETQYF
TGTGCCAGCAGCAAATACCAAGAGACCCAGTACTTC
>TRBJ2-4|NA|TRBV6-1|NA
CASSPERHGYVYNIQYF
TGTGCCAGCAGCCCGGAGCGTCATGGTTATGTTTATAACATTCAGTACTTC
>TRBJ2-3|many|TRBV12-3/TRBV12-4|NA
CASSRLGDTQYF
TGTGCCAGCAGCCGCCTAGGAGATACGCAGTATTTT
>TRBJ2-1|NA|TRBV4-1|TRBD2
CASSQPVAGVNNEQFF
TGCGCCAGCAGCCAACCCGTAGCGGGAGTTAACAATGAGCAGTTCTTC
>TRBJ1-4|few|TRBV20-1|NA
CSARTYDDSATNEKLFF
TGCAGTGCTAGAACCTACGATGACAGTGCAACTAATGAAAAACTGTTTTTT
>TRBJ2-1|few|TRBV7-6|NA
CASSPSLSASGTGEQFF
TGTGCCAGCAGCCCCTCATTGTCGGCTAGCGGGACAGGTGAGCAGTTCTTC
>TRBJ2-5|few|TRBV24-1|NA
CATSDKTGGETQYF
TGTGCCACCAGTGATAAGACAGGCGGAGAGACCCAGTACTTC
>TRBJ2-5|many|TRBV7-8|TRBD2
CASSTLAGGNQETQYF
TGTGCCAGCAGCACATTAGCGGGGGGGAACCAAGAGACCCAGTACTTC
>TRBJ2-3|NA|TRBV29-1|TRBD2
CSALGTSGRDTQYF
TGCAGCGCCCTCGGGACTAGCGGGAGGGATACGCAGTATTTT
>TRBJ2-1|few|TRBV27|NA
CASSWIGREQFF
TGTGCCAGCAGTTGGATTGGGCGTGAGCAGTTCTTC
>TRBJ2-3|few|TRBV24-1|NA
CATSDPHTDTQYF
TGTGCCACCAGTGACCCCCACACAGATACGCAGTATTTT
>TRBJ1-2|few|TRBV3-1|TRBD1
CASSRYTGTGGPANYGYTF
TGTGCCAGCAGCCGCTATACTGGGACAGGGGGCCCAGCTAACTATGGCTACACCTTC
>TRBJ2-5|NA|TRBV10-3|TRBD1
CAIRQGTEETQYF
TGTGCCATCAGACAGGGGACAGAAGAGACCCAGTACTTC
>TRBJ2-1|few|TRBV29-1|NA
CSAHTGDNEQFF
TGCAGCGCGCATACCGGAGACAATGAGCAGTTCTTC
>TRBJ2-3|NA|TRBV7-9|NA
CASSGPGTTTDTQYF
TGTGCCAGCAGCGGCCCCGGAACCACCACAGATACGCAGTATTTT
>TRBJ2-7|few|TRBV27|NA
CASSLSGSSYEQYF
TGTGCCAGCAGCTTATCGGGGAGCTCCTACGAGCAGTACTTC
>TRBJ2-7|NA|TRBV20-1|TRBD2
CSARVAGAEQYF
TGCAGTGCTAGAGTAGCGGGAGCCGAGCAGTACTTC
>TRBJ2-7|NA|TRBV20-1|TRBD2
CSARGPAGGYEQYF
TGCAGTGCTAGAGGCCCAGCGGGAGGCTACGAGCAGTACTTC
>TRBJ2-7|few|TRBV7-9|TRBD1
CASSTPDRGKYEQYF
TGTGCCAGCAGCACACCCGACAGGGGAAAGTACGAGCAGTACTTC
>TRBJ2-7|few|TRBV7-9|NA
CASSPPVLGLDEQYF
TGTGCCAGCAGCCCCCCCGTCTTAGGGCTGGACGAGCAGTACTTC
>TRBJ2-7|NA|TRBV27|NA
CASSLIPADGPYEQYF
TGTGCCAGCAGTTTAATTCCGGCGGACGGGCCCTACGAGCAGTACTTC